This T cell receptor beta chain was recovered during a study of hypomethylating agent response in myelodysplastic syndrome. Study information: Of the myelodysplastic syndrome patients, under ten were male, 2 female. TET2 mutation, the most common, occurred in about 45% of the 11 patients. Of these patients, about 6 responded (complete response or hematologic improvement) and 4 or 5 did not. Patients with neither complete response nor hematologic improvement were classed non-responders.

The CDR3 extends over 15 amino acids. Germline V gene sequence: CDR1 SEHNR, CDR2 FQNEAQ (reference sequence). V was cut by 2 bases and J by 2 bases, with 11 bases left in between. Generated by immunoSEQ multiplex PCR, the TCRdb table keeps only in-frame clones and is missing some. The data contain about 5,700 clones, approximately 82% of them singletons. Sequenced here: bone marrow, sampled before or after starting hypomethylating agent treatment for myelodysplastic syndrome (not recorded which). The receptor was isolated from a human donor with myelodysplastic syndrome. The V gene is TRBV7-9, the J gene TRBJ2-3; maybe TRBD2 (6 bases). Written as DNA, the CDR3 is TGTGCCAGCAGCTTATCGAGCGGGTACACAGATACGCAGTATTTT. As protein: CASSLSSGYTDTQYF.